These 20 T cell receptor beta chains were all obtained from the same sample, sequenced in a study of shared clonotypes between healthy human individuals. The method was immunoSEQ multiplex PCR; TCRdb's version includes in-frame clones alone and lacks a portion of them. The table has roughly 2 million clones, roughly 95% seen once. Sequenced sample: naive CD4+ T cells sorted from blood. Specified subset: CD45RA+ positively selected. The receptors originated from a man aged 18 to 29 in good health.

The J gene is TRBJ1-1, the V gene TRBV10-2, with D hard to call. The V gene's germline CDR1 is WSHSY and CDR2 SAAADI. This CDR3 spans 17 amino acids. V was trimmed by 2 bases and J by 1 base, leaving 17 bases between them. The CDR3 sequence: CASSEGHRRNSNTEAFF. The CDR3 DNA sequence: TGCGCCAGCAGTGAGGGCCACCGACGGAACTCGAACACTGAAGCTTTCTTT.

This chain joins TRBV7-2 and TRBJ2-7; no clear D gene. Germline V gene sequence: CDR1 SGHTA, CDR2 FQGNSA. V was trimmed by 0 bases and J by 2 bases, leaving 5 bases between them. The CDR3 extends over 13 amino acids. CDR3 region: CASSLAWPYEQYF. The CDR3 DNA reads as TGTGCCAGCAGCTTAGCGTGGCCCTACGAGCAGTACTTC.

This clone was seen only once. This chain joins TRBV6-1 and TRBJ2-2, with 7 bases lining up with TRBD1. The CDR3 has 17 residues. Losses at the gene ends were 1 base for V and 4 bases for J; bases not matched to a gene: 9. Germline V gene lookup returns CDR1 MNHNS and CDR2 SASEGT. The CDR3 DNA is TGTGCCAGCAGTGAAGGCAAGGGGACAGTACTCACCGGGGAGCTGTTTTTT. It encodes CASSEGKGTVLTGELFF.

The chain is built from TRBV6-5 and TRBJ2-3; TRBD1 aligns across 9 bases. The CDR3 is 13 residues long. Unmatched junction bases numbered 1, after V lost 7 bases and J lost 2 bases. CDR1 is MNHEY and CDR2 is SVGAGI in the germline V gene. Here the CDR3 DNA reads TGTGCCAGCAACAGGGGGCCCACAGATACGCAGTATTTT. It translates to CASNRGPTDTQYF.

The chain combines TRBV19 with TRBJ1-5, with 7 bases matching TRBD1. Per germline, CDR1 LNHDA and CDR2 SQIVND (reference sequence). The CDR3 consists of 15 residues. V shed 7 bases and J 6 bases; nucleotides not matched to a gene: 12. The CDR3 nucleotides read TGTGCCAGTACCGAATCTGGAGGGGGCGGTCAGCCCCAGCATTTT. Translation gives CASTESGGGGQPQHF.

Remarks on this clone: The sample holds other DNA sequences that translate to the same CDR3. The rearrangement joins TRBV5-1 to TRBJ2-5; TRBD2 might be the D (6 bases). CDR3 length: 15 amino acids. Germline V gene lookup returns CDR1 SGHRS and CDR2 YFSETQ. The V and J ends lost 0 bases and 5 bases respectively, with 14 bases between them. CDR3 amino acids: CASSLAGGDGETQYF. Written as DNA, the CDR3 is TGCGCCAGCAGCTTGGCCGGAGGGGACGGGGAGACCCAGTACTTC. Looking up the rest from reference TRBV5-1 and TRBJ2-5 gives the full variable domain: KAGVTQTPRYLIKTRGQQVTLSCSPISGHRSVSWYQQTPGQGLQFLFEYFSETQRNKGNFPGRFSGRQFSNSRSEMNVSTLELGDSALYLCASSLAGGDGETQYFGPGTRLLVL.

The rearrangement uses TRBV5-6 and TRBJ1-6; the D is unclear. The V and J ends lost 4 bases and 2 bases respectively, with 7 bases between them. The CDR3 sequence is 14 residues long. CDR1 is SGHDT and CDR2 is YYEEEE in the germline V gene. The CDR3 DNA reads as TGTGCCAGCAGCGCCGAAGCCTATAATTCACCCCTCCACTTT. Its translation: CASSAEAYNSPLHF. Using reference TRBV5-6 and TRBJ1-6 for the parts outside the CDR3, the full variable domain is DAGVTQSPTHLIKTRGQQVTLRCSPKSGHDTVSWYQQALGQGPQFIFQYYEEEERQRGNFPDRFSGHQFPNYSSELNVNALLLGDSALYLCASSAEAYNSPLHFGNGTRLTVT.

V gene TRBV18 combines with J gene TRBJ1-3, with no clear D. Germline CDR1 reads KGHSH; CDR2 reads LQKENI. This CDR3 contains 16 residues. V was pared by 5 bases and J by 0 bases, with 14 bases between. The CDR3 here is CASSSQGPYSGNTIYF. For the CDR3, the DNA is TGTGCCAGCTCATCCCAAGGGCCATACTCTGGAAACACCATATATTTT.

The chain is built from TRBV11-2 and TRBJ2-7; D is ambiguous. This CDR3 has 12 residues. Trimming removed 5 bases at V and 4 bases at J, with 9 bases between. Germline V CDR1 and CDR2: SGHAT, FQNNGV. As DNA, the CDR3 is TGTGCCAGCAGCCCCGAAGGGTACGAGCAGTACTTC. It yields the protein CASSPEGYEQYF.

The genes are TRBV27 and TRBJ2-2; D unclear. Between the trimmed V and J ends, which lost 3 bases and 0 bases, there was a span of 8 bases. The CDR3 is made up of 15 amino acids. Germline V gene lookup returns CDR1 MNHEY and CDR2 SMNVEV (reference sequence). The CDR3 DNA is TGTGCCAGCAGTTTCCCCGGATCGAACACCGGGGAGCTGTTTTTT. Its translation is CASSFPGSNTGELFF.

The V call is TRBV5-6, the J call TRBJ1-1; unclear D gene. The V and J ends lost 8 bases and 1 base respectively, with 15 bases between them. CDR3 length equals 14 residues. CDR1 SGHDT and CDR2 YYEEEE come from the germline V gene. DNA of the CDR3: TGTGCCAGTTCCCGTAGGGAAAAGAACACTGAAGCTTTCTTT. Its translation is CASSRREKNTEAFF.

This chain joins TRBV5-1 and TRBJ1-1; 10 nucleotides match TRBD1. The V segment lost 3 bases and the J segment 3 bases; nucleotides outside the gene matches: 8. From germline, CDR1 is SGHRS and CDR2 YFSETQ. The CDR3 covers 16 residues. The CDR3 sequence: CASSSRDRGIYTEAFF. The CDR3 bases are TGCGCCAGCAGCTCCCGGGACAGGGGAATCTACACTGAAGCTTTCTTT.

This chain links TRBV19 with TRBJ2-7; weak D call: TRBD2 (6 bases). The CDR3 covers 16 residues. The V and J ends lost 5 bases and 0 bases respectively, with 17 bases between them. Germline V gene sequence: CDR1 LNHDA, CDR2 SQIVND (reference sequence). This chain's CDR3 is CASSGVGTSSSYEQYF. CDR3 in DNA: TGTGCCAGTAGTGGGGTCGGGACTTCGAGCTCCTACGAGCAGTACTTC.

The chain uses TRBV18 and TRBJ2-3; the D is unclear. Per germline, CDR1 KGHSH and CDR2 LQKENI. There are 13 residues in the CDR3. Trimming removed 3 bases from V and 6 bases from J, with 10 bases in between. The chain's CDR3 is CASSPVMGDTQYF. In nucleotides, the CDR3 is TGTGCCAGCTCACCCGTTATGGGGGATACGCAGTATTTT.

The CDR3 protein is CASSLDSNLNTEAFF. In nucleotides, the CDR3 is TGCGCCAGCAGCCTCGACAGCAACCTGAACACTGAAGCTTTCTTT. V usage is TRBV4-3 and J usage is TRBJ1-1; D is possibly TRBD1 (5 bases). Deletions cut 4 bases from V and 0 bases from J, with 12 bases between. In germline, CDR1 is LGHNA, CDR2 YSLEER. This CDR3 region has 15 residues.

CDR3 sequence reads: CASKTAYSNQPQHF. The CDR3, as DNA: TGTGCCAGCAAGACAGCCTATAGCAATCAGCCCCAGCATTTT. The chain uses TRBV2 and TRBJ1-5; possible D gene TRBD1, 5 bases. Germline V gene lookup returns CDR1 SNHLY and CDR2 FYNNEI. V lost 7 bases, J lost 0 bases, and 10 bases lay in between. The CDR3 sequence is 14 residues long.

This chain joins TRBV11-3 and TRBJ1-1; D perhaps matches TRBD1 (5 bases). Germline CDR1 reads SGHNT; CDR2 reads YENEEA. The CDR3 is 13 residues long. With 4 bases removed from V and 2 bases from J, the gap between germline ends came to 8 bases. CDR3: CASSSDTNTEAFF. CDR3 DNA sequence: TGTGCCAGCAGCTCGGACACCAACACTGAAGCTTTCTTT.

This rearrangement joins TRBV11-2 to TRBJ2-6; 7 bases line up with TRBD1. Trimming at V came to 5 bases and at J to 0 bases, leaving 4 bases not matched to a gene. Germline CDR1 and CDR2: SGHAT and FQNNGV. The CDR3 is made up of 16 amino acids. CDR3 residues: CASSRTGASGANVLTF. In nucleotides, the CDR3 is TGTGCCAGCAGCCGTACAGGGGCCTCTGGGGCCAACGTCCTGACTTTC.

This clone was detected only once. This rearrangement joins TRBV7-9 to TRBJ1-4; D remains unclear. Trimming took off 5 bases at V and 3 bases at J, with 10 bases between the two ends. The CDR3 runs 14 residues. Germline assignment: CDR1 SEHNR and CDR2 FQNEAQ (reference sequence). Written as DNA, the CDR3 is TGTGCCAGCAGCCGCCATACGTCTAATGAAAAACTGTTTTTT. Translating it yields CASSRHTSNEKLFF. Complete variable domain (other parts from reference TRBV7-9 and TRBJ1-4): DTGVSQNPRHKITKRGQNVTFRCDPISEHNRLYWYRQTLGQGPEFLTYFQNEAQLEKSRLLSDRFSAERPKGSFSTLEIQRTEQGDSAMYLCASSRHTSNEKLFFGSGTQLSVL.

In the case of this clone: Additional DNA sequences in this sample encode the identical CDR3. The rearrangement links TRBV9 to TRBJ2-1; D possibly corresponds to TRBD1 (6 bases). This CDR3 has 14 amino acids. The germline V and J ends were trimmed by 0 bases and 6 bases, with 10 bases remaining between them. CDR1 and CDR2 (germline): SGDLS, YYNGEE. The CDR3: CASSVGGTLNEQFF. The CDR3 DNA follows: TGTGCCAGCAGCGTAGGGGGGACACTCAATGAGCAGTTCTTC.